Sequencing of this T cell receptor beta chain was carried out in a study of blood T cell repertoires in COVID-19. Turning to the study itself: PBMCs, B-cell-depleted T cells, or T cells were the source of the cDNA or gDNA that made up the material.

Sequencing was performed with immunoSEQ multiplex PCR; in TCRdb, only in-frame clones are kept and a portion is missing. The sample holds 150,000 to 200,000 clones, roughly nine tenths seen once. The CDR3 length is 14 residues. CDR1 is SEHNR and CDR2 is FQNEAQ in the germline V gene (reference sequence). V shed 4 bases and J 4 bases; nucleotides not matched to a gene: 7. The receptor was isolated from a man between 18 and 29 years old who had recovered from COVID-19. The chain couples TRBV7-9 to TRBJ2-7; 7 nucleotides line up with TRBD1. The specimen was peripheral blood. CDR3 sequence: CASSSIQGSYEQYF. The CDR3 DNA is TGTGCCAGCAGCTCAATACAGGGGTCGTACGAGCAGTACTTC. The whole variable domain, filled in from reference TRBV7-9 and TRBJ2-7, reads DTGVSQNPRHKITKRGQNVTFRCDPISEHNRLYWYRQTLGQGPEFLTYFQNEAQLEKSRLLSDRFSAERPKGSFSTLEIQRTEQGDSAMYLCASSSIQGSYEQYFGPGTRLTVT.